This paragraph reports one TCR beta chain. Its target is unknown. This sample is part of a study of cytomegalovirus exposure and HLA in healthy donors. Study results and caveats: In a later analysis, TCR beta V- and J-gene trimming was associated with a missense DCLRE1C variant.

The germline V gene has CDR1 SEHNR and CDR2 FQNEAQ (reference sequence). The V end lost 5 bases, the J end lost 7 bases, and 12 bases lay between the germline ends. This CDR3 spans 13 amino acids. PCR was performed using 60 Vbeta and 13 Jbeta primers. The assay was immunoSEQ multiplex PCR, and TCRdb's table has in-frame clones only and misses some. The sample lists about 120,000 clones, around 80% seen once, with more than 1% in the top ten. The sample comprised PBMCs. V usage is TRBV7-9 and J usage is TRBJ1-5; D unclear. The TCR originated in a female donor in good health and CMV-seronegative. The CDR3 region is CASSPGGGQPQHF. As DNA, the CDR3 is TGTGCCAGCAGCCCAGGTGGAGGACAGCCCCAGCATTTT.